This is a list of T cell receptor beta chains from one sample in a study of cytomegalovirus exposure and HLA in healthy donors. Sequencing used immunoSEQ multiplex PCR; TCRdb keeps in-frame clones, though not all of them. This repertoire includes 130,000 to 150,000 clones. Sequenced material: PBMCs. The receptors derive from a male donor in good health and CMV-seronegative. Both conserved end residues are part of each CDR3. D genes are given only for firm matches.

TRBJ2-7,TRBV29-1,TRBD1,TGCAGCGTTATCGGGACAGGGGGCTACGAGCAGTACTTC,CSVIGTGGYEQYF
TRBJ2-3,TRBV18,NA,TGTGCCAGCTCACCAATCGGGACTGGCACAGATACGCAGTATTTT,CASSPIGTGTDTQYF
TRBJ2-1,TRBV2,TRBD2,TGTGCCAGCAGGGGCGGACTAGCGGGATGGGGAAATGAGCAGTTCTTC,CASRGGLAGWGNEQFF
TRBJ2-3,TRBV7-9,NA,TGTGCCAGCGATCGAGGCGGCCGATCCACCACAGATACGCAGTATTTT,CASDRGGRSTTDTQYF
TRBJ2-4,TRBV5-6,TRBD1,TGTGCCAGCAGCGGGGACCGGGACAGGGGTCGTAGTTACATTCAGTACTTC,CASSGDRDRGRSYIQYF
TRBJ2-7,TRBV12-5,TRBD1,TGTGCTAGTGGCCCTCTCTGGGGACAGGTTCGCTCCTACGAGCAGTACTTC,CASGPLWGQVRSYEQYF
TRBJ1-1,TRBV5-6,TRBD1,TGTGCCAGCAGCTACTCCCGCCCAGGGGGCACTGAAGCTTTCTTT,CASSYSRPGGTEAFF
TRBJ1-4,TRBV5-6,TRBD1,TGTGCCAGCAGCTACCGGACAGGGCGAATGAATGAAAAACTGTTTTTT,CASSYRTGRMNEKLFF
TRBJ1-2,TRBV2,NA,TGTGCCAGCAGGCCGAAAGGAGGTTCCAAAAACTATGGCTACACCTTC,CASRPKGGSKNYGYTF
TRBJ1-1,TRBV28,NA,TGTGCCAGCACCCCCCCAGGGCGGTTGACTGAAGCTTTCTTT,CASTPPGRLTEAFF
TRBJ1-1,TRBV18,TRBD1,TGTGCCAGCTCATCAACCGTCCCGGGACAGGGTACTGAAGCTTTCTTT,CASSSTVPGQGTEAFF
TRBJ1-1,TRBV30,NA,TGTGCCTGGAAAATTAGCGGGCTGAACACTGAAGCTTTCTTT,CAWKISGLNTEAFF
TRBJ2-1,TRBV19,TRBD1,TGTGCCAGTAAACAAACCGGGACAGGGAACAATGAGCAGTTCTTC,CASKQTGTGNNEQFF
TRBJ2-7,TRBV6-5,TRBD1,TGTGCCAGCAGCTTGACCGGGACAGGGGGGGAGCAGTACTTC,CASSLTGTGGEQYF
TRBJ1-4,TRBV5-1,NA,TGCGCCAGCAGCTTGGGACAAATTAATGAAAAACTGTTTTTT,CASSLGQINEKLFF
TRBJ1-1,TRBV10-3,NA,TGTGCCATCAGCTCGATGAGGAGCGGCACTGAAGCTTTCTTT,CAISSMRSGTEAFF
TRBJ2-7,TRBV28,NA,TGTGCCAGCAGTAACAATAGCGGAACACTCAACTACGAGCAGTACTTC,CASSNNSGTLNYEQYF
TRBJ2-5,TRBV14,NA,TGTGCCAGCAGCCGGGGGCTGGGATCCTACCAAGAGACCCAGTACTTC,CASSRGLGSYQETQYF
TRBJ1-1,TRBV9,NA,TGTGCCAGCAGCGTCGGGGTAGGTTACATGAACACTGAAGCTTTCTTT,CASSVGVGYMNTEAFF
TRBJ2-5,TRBV9,TRBD2,TGTGCCAGCTCAAGGGAAGGACTAGCGGGGCGTGGAGAGACCCAGTACTTC,CASSREGLAGRGETQYF
TRBJ1-3,TRBV7-9,NA,TGTGCCAGCAGCTTAGGCGCGCGAGGCACCATATATTTT,CASSLGARGTIYF
TRBJ2-1,TRBV18,NA,TGTGCCAGCTCACCACTGCGGGACAATGAGCAGTTCTTC,CASSPLRDNEQFF
TRBJ2-1,TRBV2,TRBD1,TGTGCCAGCCTTGGACAGGGGGGACGCTTTGGTAACAGTCAGTTCTTC,CASLGQGGRFGNSQFF
TRBJ2-4,TRBV14,NA,TGTGCCAGCAGCCAAGTCGGGATCATTCAGTACTTC,CASSQVGIIQYF
TRBJ1-1,TRBV30,NA,TGTGCCGGGCCCGGAACGGTTAACACTGAAGCTTTCTTT,CAGPGTVNTEAFF
TRBJ1-5,TRBV19,NA,TGTGCCAGTAGTATGGAAGGCGGTCAGCCCCAGCATTTT,CASSMEGGQPQHF